This T cell receptor (beta chain) comes out of a study of T cell responses to AZD1222 COVID-19 vaccine (dated by TCRdb to the early 2020s). For context, the study as a whole: Because spike-specific TCR depth and breadth did not differ between the two schedules, AZD1222 recipients who got a second dose at roughly 4 weeks were pooled with those who got a second dose at roughly 12 weeks. Trial participants were enrolled by age into 18-55, 56-69 and 70-plus year subgroups, with roughly 150, 30 and 60 TCR-sequenced participants respectively. A total of approximately 250 trial participants underwent TCR sequencing, of whom about 200 had received two doses of AZD1222 and around 25 had received two doses of the MenACWY control vaccine.

The CDR3 regions of human TCRbeta chains were subjected to immunosequencing. Per the source publication's procedure: TCRs in the repertoires were matched against a reference library of SARS-CoV-2-specific TCRs that had been generated with the MIRA antigen-specificity platform. Breadth was defined as the fraction of unique TCRs that were SARS-CoV-2-associated, and depth was defined as the fraction of total T cells that were SARS-CoV-2-associated. Using the MIRA data, every spike-specific TCR was mapped to the spike region that the TCR reacted to and assigned to either a CD4 or a CD8 class. Log10-transformed breadth and depth values were compared by one-way ANOVA with Sidak's multiple comparisons tests. TCRdb holds this immuneACCESS table with in-frame rearrangements only. Some clones are missing; in checked studies, unresolved V genes explain under half, and the rest has no known cause. V and J calls and clone size follow that table, whereas D and trimming were derived from the DNA. In this sample the table shows about 120,000 clones, roughly 90% of which occur a single time. 7.5% to 9.5% of the sample is in the top ten clones.

This clone came up once. Its recognized antigen is unknown. The record has no base qualities; no much larger clone is one base away. Read against the paper, the sample's time point label means: baseline before first vaccination. Samples from vaccinated people were obtained from the UK trials COV001 and COV002, which included a single-blind randomized controlled phase 2/3 trial of AZD1222 (ChAdOx1 nCoV-19) in healthy adults. For TCRbeta chain sequencing, PBMC samples from trial participants were taken at day 0 and at day 28 after the second dose. Study-level results and caveats: No day 14 peak-response samples were available, so repertoires were characterized only after the peak T cell response. Conclusions about previously exposed vaccinees are limited, since just five or six AZD1222 recipients were seropositive for SARS-CoV-2 at baseline. Participants were mostly white British, with more females than males. The authors suggested clonal diversity may have been underestimated. After two AZD1222 doses, both the breadth and the depth of spike-specific TCRs were significantly higher than at day 0 and than in MenACWY recipients. The 56-69-year group was small, and its depth increase did not reach significance, likely because of low power. CD4 TCRs associated with the vaccine covered the entire spike protein, and the dominant responses were in regions 160-218 and 743-854. Reportedly, almost half of the unique spike-specific TCRs recognized epitopes lying outside the regions that are mutated in the B.1.351 and B.1.1.7 variants.

Via the germline V gene, CDR1 is SNHLY and CDR2 FYNNEI. The CDR3 sequence holds 15 residues, the cysteine and phenylalanine included. CDR3 DNA only is kept here, 45 bases in frame from base 1. V drops 10 bases and J drops 0 bases, leaving 16 bases in between. The sequenced sample was peripheral blood, obtained on day 0 of AZD1222 vaccination. The sequence is built from TRBV2 and TRBJ2-1; the D gene remains uncertain. The source is an adult in good health. The DNA reads TGTGCCACCCTCGGGTGGAGTAGCTCCTACAATGAGCAGTTCTTC. Its amino acids are CATLGWSSSYNEQFF.